The 3 T cell receptor beta chains below all came from one sample that was sequenced in a study of blood T cell repertoires in COVID-19. Generated by immunoSEQ multiplex PCR, the TCRdb table keeps only in-frame clones and is missing some. The sample has approximately 150,000 clones, 81% seen once; the top ten hold about 11%. The specimen sequenced was peripheral blood. Receptors originate from a man aged 55 to 70 with active or convalescent COVID-19.

The chain joins TRBV7-2 to TRBJ2-1; TRBD1 is a possible D gene (5 bases). Trimming stripped 3 bases from V and 10 bases from J, with 13 bases between. The CDR3 has 13 residues. Germline CDR1 SGHTA, CDR2 FQGNSA. The CDR3 DNA is TGTGCCAGCAGCTTCGGACAAAGAGGCGAGCAGTTCTTC. It codes for CASSFGQRGEQFF. Looking up the rest from reference TRBV7-2 and TRBJ2-1 gives the full variable domain: GAGVSQSPSNKVTEKGKDVELRCDPISGHTALYWYRQSLGQGLEFLIYFQGNSAPDKSGLPSDRFSAERTGGSVSTLTIQRTQQEDSAVYLCASSFGQRGEQFFGPGTRLTVL.

V is TRBV7-9 and J is TRBJ1-4, with TRBD1 as a possible D gene (6 bases). From germline, CDR1 is SEHNR and CDR2 FQNEAQ (reference sequence). CDR3 length equals 17 residues. V was pared by 4 bases and J by 3 bases, with 18 bases between. The CDR3 sequence is CASSSRQVLAPNEKLFF. The CDR3 nucleotides read TGTGCCAGCAGCTCACGACAGGTGTTGGCGCCTAATGAAAAACTGTTTTTT.

This chain joins TRBV5-4 and TRBJ1-5; TRBD1 is a possible D gene (6 bases). This CDR3 spans 17 amino acids. V lost 3 bases, J lost 0 bases, and 16 bases lay in between. Germline V gene data show CDR1 as SGHNT and CDR2 as YYREEE (reference sequence). CDR3 in DNA: TGTGCCAGCAGCTGGACGCTGGGGGCTAATAGCAATCAGCCCCAGCATTTT. This sequence encodes CASSWTLGANSNQPQHF.